A selection of T cell receptor beta chains follows, all from one sample in a study of molecular identifiers for immune sequencing clone quantification. TCRdb reprocessed the PCR reads via MiXCR and lists one record per CDR3 protein. The data show approximately 550,000 distinct CDR3 sequences, about a fifth seen once. The sample taken for sequencing was naive CD8+ T cells from blood, with Jurkat cell RNA spiked in. These receptors all stem from a human donor in good health. Some libraries in this study had Jurkat cell RNA spiked in. The CDR3 runs from the conserved cysteine through the conserved F or W. A D gene is named only where the DNA matches it firmly. Only part of the rows carry a size: once, few, many, or a class if the clone is expanded.

DNA | CDR3 | V | size | J | D
TGTGCCAGTAGTATGCGGGTCTCCTACGAGCAGTACTTC | CASSMRVSYEQYF | TRBV19 | many | TRBJ2-7 | .
TGTGCCAGCAGTTTTTTGGCTGCTGCCCCTAGAGAGCAGTACTTC | CASSFLAAAPREQYF | TRBV28 | few | TRBJ2-7 | .
TGTGCCAGCAGTATCACAGTCTCTGGAAACACCATATATTTT | CASSITVSGNTIYF | TRBV13 | many | TRBJ1-3 | .
TGTGCCAGCAGCCCCTATCAGGGCAATGAAGCTTTCTTT | CASSPYQGNEAFF | TRBV7-6 | many | TRBJ1-1 | .
TGCAGCGTTGTCTTAGCGGGCAGGAACAATGAGCAGTTCTTC | CSVVLAGRNNEQFF | TRBV29-1 | few | TRBJ2-1 | TRBD2
TGTGCCAGCAGCTTAGCCCGCCCAGGGGAGGGCAATCAGCCCCAGCATTTT | CASSLARPGEGNQPQHF | TRBV7-9 | many | TRBJ1-5 | .
TGTGCCAGCAGCTCCGTTTCCGGCGCAGATACGCAGTATTTT | CASSSVSGADTQYF | TRBV7-3 | few | TRBJ2-3 | .
TGCAGTGCTAGAGATCCTTTCGCCAGCGGGAGGGAGACCCAGTACTTC | CSARDPFASGRETQYF | TRBV20-1 | many | TRBJ2-5 | TRBD2
TGCGCCAGCAGCCATGGGACAGCCTCTGGAAACACCATATATTTT | CASSHGTASGNTIYF | TRBV4-3 | many | TRBJ1-3 | TRBD1
TGCGCCAGCAGCGCCACCGCTAGCGGGAGCGCAGATACGCAGTATTTT | CASSATASGSADTQYF | TRBV4-3 | . | TRBJ2-3 | TRBD2
TGCGCCAGCAGCCAAACCACTCCGAATTCACCCCTCCACTTT | CASSQTTPNSPLHF | TRBV4-1 | . | TRBJ1-6 | .
TGTGCCAGCAGTTTAACAGGGGCCTATCAGCCCCAGCATTTT | CASSLTGAYQPQHF | TRBV27 | many | TRBJ1-5 | TRBD1
TGTGCCAGCGGCGACAATGAGCAGTTCTTC | CASGDNEQFF | TRBV27 | . | TRBJ2-1 | .
TGTGCCAGCAGTTCTAGGACAGAGGGCTACACCTTC | CASSSRTEGYTF | TRBV27 | few | TRBJ1-2 | .
TGTGCCAGCACGACAGGGACCGGCAACGAGCAGTACTTC | CASTTGTGNEQYF | TRBV25-1 | . | TRBJ2-7 | TRBD1
TGTGCCAGCAGCCCTGGCGTTGGAGAGACCCAGTACTTC | CASSPGVGETQYF | TRBV6-5 | many | TRBJ2-5 | .
TGTGCTAGTGGCCCTGGACTAGCGGGGTCGTACCAAGAGACCCAGTACTTC | CASGPGLAGSYQETQYF | TRBV12-5 | many | TRBJ2-5 | TRBD2
TGCAGTGCTAGAGATACGGGGACTAGCGGGGGGCAGACCTACGAGCAGTACTTC | CSARDTGTSGGQTYEQYF | TRBV20-1 | once | TRBJ2-7 | TRBD2
TGCGCCAGCAGCCAGCCAGACACCCCTGGGGCCAACGTCCTGACTTTC | CASSQPDTPGANVLTF | TRBV4-1 | few | TRBJ2-6 | .
TGCGTCAGCAGAAGCGGGGGGAGGGGAGACACGCAGTATTTT | CVSRSGGRGDTQYF | TRBV4-1 | . | TRBJ2-3 | TRBD2
TGTGCCAGCAGCTTAACTAGCGGGGGGGCAGACATTCAGTACTTC | CASSLTSGGADIQYF | TRBV7-2 | many | TRBJ2-4 | TRBD2
TGTGCCAGCAGCCAAGATTTCGGGGGGGGCAACACCGGGGAGCTGTTTTTT | CASSQDFGGGNTGELFF | TRBV14 | few | TRBJ2-2 | TRBD2
TGCGCCAGCAGCCCAGGACAGGGCGAGACTGAAGCTTTCTTT | CASSPGQGETEAFF | TRBV5-1 | many | TRBJ1-1 | TRBD1
TGTGCCAGCAGCCCCGACGACTACGAGCAGTACTTC | CASSPDDYEQYF | TRBV7-9 | many | TRBJ2-7 | .
TGCGCCAGCAGCCAACCGGGACAGGGTCGCACTGAAGCTTTCTTT | CASSQPGQGRTEAFF | TRBV4-3 | . | TRBJ1-1 | TRBD1
TGCGCCAGCAGCCAAGATGGCCAGGGGCCCCTCTTAGCCAAAAACATTCAGTACTTC | CASSQDGQGPLLAKNIQYF | TRBV4-3 | many | TRBJ2-4 | .
TGTGCCAGCAGCTCCATCAGCGCTAACTATGGCTACACCTTC | CASSSISANYGYTF | TRBV27 | many | TRBJ1-2 | .
TGTGCCAGCAGTTACTCCTACGAGCCAGGGGCGCGGCAAGAGACCCAGTACTTC | CASSYSYEPGARQETQYF | TRBV6-5 | many | TRBJ2-5 | .
TGCAGTGCTAGGTCGGACAGGGCCATGGCCTACGAGCAGTACTTC | CSARSDRAMAYEQYF | TRBV20-1 | . | TRBJ2-7 | TRBD1
TGCGCCAGCAGCGCTAGCAGCGGGGGGGCCGTCGAGCAGTTCTTC | CASSASSGGAVEQFF | TRBV5-1 | many | TRBJ2-1 | TRBD2
TGTGCCAGCAGCATGGGGGGTAGCACAGATACGCAGTATTTT | CASSMGGSTDTQYF | TRBV6-5 | many | TRBJ2-3 | .
TGTGCCAGCAGCGACAGGGGGCTTTTTTACGAGCAGTACTTC | CASSDRGLFYEQYF | TRBV27 | . | TRBJ2-7 | TRBD1
TGCAGTGCTACCCAACTAGACAACGTTGGAGATACGCAGTATTTT | CSATQLDNVGDTQYF | TRBV20-1 | many | TRBJ2-3 | .
TGTGCCAGCAGCTTAATTACCGGTGTCACCGGGGAGCTGTTTTTT | CASSLITGVTGELFF | TRBV7-9 | many | TRBJ2-2 | .
TGCGCCAGCATGGAGGGGCGTACGTGCGAGCAGTACTTC | CASMEGRTCEQYF | TRBV10-1 | . | TRBJ2-7 | .
TGTGCCAGCAGCTTGTATGACAGTAGCACAGATACGCAGTATTTT | CASSLYDSSTDTQYF | TRBV5-4 | many | TRBJ2-3 | .
TGTGCCAGCAGCCCAGGTAGGGGCCTCTCCTACGAGCAGTACTTC | CASSPGRGLSYEQYF | TRBV5-4 | many | TRBJ2-7 | .
TGTGCCAGCAGCTCCCAAAACGCGGGGGGGACCCAGTACTTC | CASSSQNAGGTQYF | TRBV7-6 | few | TRBJ2-5 | TRBD2
TGTGCCAGTACGCAGGGACTAGCGGCCACAGATACGCAGTATTTT | CASTQGLAATDTQYF | TRBV19 | . | TRBJ2-3 | TRBD2
TGTGCCAGCAGACTCTCGGACGGCTACGAGCAGTACTTC | CASRLSDGYEQYF | TRBV27 | . | TRBJ2-7 | .
TGCGCCAGCAGCCAAGAGGGGGCAGGGTTACCGAACACTGAAGCTTTCTTT | CASSQEGAGLPNTEAFF | TRBV4-3 | . | TRBJ1-1 | .
TGTGCCAGCAGTTTACTGGACACACCGAACACTGAAGCTTTCTTT | CASSLLDTPNTEAFF | TRBV6-5 | many | TRBJ1-1 | .
TGTGCCAGCAGCTTAGGGCCGGTGGGGGACGAGCAGTACTTC | CASSLGPVGDEQYF | TRBV13 | few | TRBJ2-7 | .
TGCGCCAGCAGTCAAGCTCCCTCGGGACGGCGGGCAATCGGCAATCAGCCCCAGCATTTT | CASSQAPSGRRAIGNQPQHF | TRBV23-1 | few | TRBJ1-5 | .
TGCAGCGTTGAAAAAACTGGTCTGAACATTGAAGCTTTCTTT | CSVEKTGLNIEAFF | TRBV29-1 | . | TRBJ1-1 | .
TGTGCCAGCAAAATGGGGCTAAACACTGAAGCTTTCTTT | CASKMGLNTEAFF | TRBV27 | few | TRBJ1-1 | .
TGTGCCAGCAGCTGGGGCACCCGCACAGATACGCAGTATTTT | CASSWGTRTDTQYF | TRBV28 | many | TRBJ2-3 | .
TGTGCCAGCAGCTTATGGTCGGGGACGCGGAATCAGCCCCAGCATTTT | CASSLWSGTRNQPQHF | TRBV7-9 | many | TRBJ1-5 | .
TGTGCCAGCGGGAGCGGGGGGGCGAGCTCCTACGAGCAGTACTTC | CASGSGGASSYEQYF | TRBV5-4 | . | TRBJ2-7 | TRBD2